These T cell receptor beta chains were read from a single sample in a study of T cell responses to AZD1222 COVID-19 vaccine. Data came from immunoSEQ multiplex PCR; TCRdb stores just in-frame clones and leaves some out. The repertoire holds more than 95,000 clones, with about 90% as singletons. The specimen was peripheral blood, collected on day 0 of AZD1222 vaccination. The receptors were gathered from an adult in good health. The CDR3 runs from the conserved cysteine through the conserved F or W. Each record gives: clone size, D gene, V gene, J gene, CDR3 protein, CDR3 DNA. The D gene is left open where the match is weak. Expanded clones are given a class, and other clones once, few, many or no size at all.

>-|-|TRBV28|TRBJ2-7
CASSPVGRVGQYF
TGTGCCAGCAGTCCAGTTGGTAGGGTCGGGCAGTACTTC
>once|-|TRBV2|TRBJ2-5
CASGVTYQETQYF
TGTGCCAGCGGGGTTACCTACCAAGAGACCCAGTACTTC
>-|-|TRBV7-2|TRBJ2-7
CASSLGGIRYEQYF
TGTGCCAGCAGCTTAGGCGGCATTAGGTACGAGCAGTACTTC
>-|-|TRBV30|TRBJ2-7
CAWSAVYEQYF
TGTGCTTGGAGTGCAGTCTACGAGCAGTACTTC
>-|TRBD1|TRBV27|TRBJ2-2
CASKWDRSTGELFF
TGTGCCAGCAAATGGGACAGAAGCACCGGGGAGCTGTTTTTT
>once|TRBD1|TRBV30|TRBJ2-5
CAWGQGKETQYF
TGTGCCTGGGGACAGGGGAAAGAGACCCAGTACTTC
>once|-|TRBV7-8|TRBJ1-2
CASSFSGYGYTF
TGTGCCAGCAGCTTCTCAGGGTATGGCTACACCTTC
>-|-|TRBV14|TRBJ1-6
CASSQAWGRHNSPLHF
TGTGCCAGCAGCCAAGCCTGGGGGCGGCATAATTCACCCCTCCACTTT
>-|TRBD2|TRBV7-2|TRBJ2-1
CASSQRLAGYNEQFF
TGTGCCAGCAGCCAACGACTAGCGGGGTACAATGAGCAGTTCTTC
>-|-|TRBV7-8|TRBJ1-3
CASSPRVEGNTIYF
TGTGCCAGCAGCCCCAGGGTAGAAGGAAACACCATATATTTT
>once|TRBD2|TRBV27|TRBJ2-3
CASSPLHSGAGGTDTQYF
TGTGCCAGCAGTCCATTACACTCCGGGGCGGGAGGGACAGATACGCAGTATTTT
>-|-|TRBV7-2|TRBJ1-1
CASSLIRNTEAFF
TGTGCCAGCAGCTTAATTAGGAACACTGAAGCTTTCTTT
>-|-|TRBV25-1|TRBJ2-1
CASSETGTIGYNEQFF
TGTGCCAGCAGTGAAACCGGGACCATAGGATACAATGAGCAGTTCTTC
>once|-|TRBV5-1|TRBJ2-3
CASSSGTLTTDTQYF
TGCGCCAGCAGCTCCGGGACTTTAACCACAGATACGCAGTATTTT
>-|-|TRBV7-9|TRBJ2-7
CASSPRTMVEQYF
TGTGCCAGCAGCCCGCGCACGATGGTCGAGCAGTACTTC
>-|-|TRBV18|TRBJ2-7
CASSPPHVNEQYF
TGTGCCAGCTCACCACCTCACGTCAACGAGCAGTACTTC
>-|-|TRBV7-2|TRBJ2-1
CASSLVRMNEQFF
TGTGCCAGCAGCTTAGTTAGGATGAATGAGCAGTTCTTC
>-|-|TRBV19|TRBJ1-3
CASRVVPGNTIYF
TGTGCCAGTAGGGTAGTACCTGGAAACACCATATATTTT
>-|-|TRBV9|TRBJ1-1
CASTSTDENTEAFF
TGTGCCAGCACATCAACGGACGAGAACACTGAAGCTTTCTTT
>-|-|TRBV6-5|TRBJ2-7
CASRKDGLLSQYF
TGTGCCAGCCGGAAGGACGGTCTTTTGTCGCAGTACTTC
>-|TRBD2|TRBV18|TRBJ2-1
CASSNSGGNNEQFF
TGTGCCAGCTCAAATAGCGGGGGGAACAATGAGCAGTTCTTC
>-|-|TRBV15|TRBJ1-4
CATSRGGGNEKLFF
TGTGCCACCAGCAGAGGGGGTGGTAATGAAAAACTGTTTTTT
>-|TRBD1|TRBV11-2|TRBJ2-3
CASSLGQGSTDTQYF
TGTGCCAGCAGCTTAGGACAGGGGAGCACAGATACGCAGTATTTT